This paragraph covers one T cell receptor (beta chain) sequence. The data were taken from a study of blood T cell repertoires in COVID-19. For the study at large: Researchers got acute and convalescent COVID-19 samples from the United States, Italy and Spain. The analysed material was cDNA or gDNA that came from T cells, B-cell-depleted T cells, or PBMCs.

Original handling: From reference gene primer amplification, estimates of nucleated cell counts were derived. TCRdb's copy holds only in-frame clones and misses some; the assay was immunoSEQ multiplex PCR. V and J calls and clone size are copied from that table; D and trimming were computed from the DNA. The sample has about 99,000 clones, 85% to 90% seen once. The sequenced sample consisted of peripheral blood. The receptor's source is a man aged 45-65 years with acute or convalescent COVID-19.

The CDR3 sequence: CASSLVRGSEPNQPQHF. CDR3 coding DNA: TGTGCCAGCAGCTTAGTCAGGGGGTCGGAGCCAAATCAGCCCCAGCATTTT. The chain joins TRBV7-3 to TRBJ1-5, with 7 positions matching TRBD1. The V gene end was trimmed by 2 bases and the J gene end by 4 bases; junction bases not matched to a gene: 11. Germline loops: CDR1 SGHTA, CDR2 FQGTGA. CDR3 length equals 17 residues.